Listed below are T cell receptor beta chains from one sample, sequenced in a study of monozygotic twins with inflammatory bowel disease. Each CDR3 protein gets one entry in TCRdb, which reprocessed the 5' RACE reads and gives no DNA. This sample contains 300,000 to 350,000 distinct CDR3 sequences. The sample consisted of blood. Source of these receptors: a human donor with ulcerative colitis or Crohn's disease, or a healthy co-twin of an affected twin (not recorded which). CDR3s include the opening cysteine and the closing phenylalanine or tryptophan. Each record gives: J gene, V gene, CDR3 protein.

j_gene: TRBJ2-2
v_gene: TRBV4-1
CDR3aa: CASSQVVGLGELFF

j_gene: TRBJ2-1
v_gene: TRBV5-1
CDR3aa: CASSLPGLADFF

j_gene: TRBJ2-2
v_gene: TRBV5-6
CDR3aa: CASSKATNTGELFF

j_gene: TRBJ2-1
v_gene: TRBV12-3/TRBV12-4
CDR3aa: CASSGGPTFEQFF

j_gene: TRBJ2-7
v_gene: TRBV5-6
CDR3aa: CASSSLAGATSYEQYF

j_gene: TRBJ1-1
v_gene: TRBV21-1
CDR3aa: CAREQPDLPSNTEAFF

j_gene: TRBJ2-7
v_gene: TRBV18
CDR3aa: CASSPGLGAYEQYF

j_gene: TRBJ2-7
v_gene: TRBV5-1
CDR3aa: CASSLGAYEQYF

j_gene: TRBJ2-5
v_gene: TRBV5-1
CDR3aa: CASSLGQGGETQYF

j_gene: TRBJ1-3
v_gene: TRBV20-1
CDR3aa: CSAHGGGNTIYF

j_gene: TRBJ2-7
v_gene: TRBV15
CDR3aa: CATSRTGTATYEQYF

j_gene: TRBJ2-5
v_gene: TRBV5-1
CDR3aa: CASTRAGFQETQYF

j_gene: TRBJ2-7
v_gene: TRBV11-2
CDR3aa: CASRLAGLTYEQYF

j_gene: TRBJ1-1
v_gene: TRBV5-6
CDR3aa: CASSFAMAEAFF

j_gene: TRBJ1-1
v_gene: TRBV5-6
CDR3aa: CASSFSGRNTEAFF

j_gene: TRBJ2-1
v_gene: TRBV5-1
CDR3aa: CASSLEGGGSLLF

j_gene: TRBJ1-5
v_gene: TRBV12-3/TRBV12-4
CDR3aa: CASTPGYGGRNNQPQHF

j_gene: TRBJ2-3
v_gene: TRBV5-1
CDR3aa: CASSSAADTDTQYF

j_gene: TRBJ1-4
v_gene: TRBV6-1
CDR3aa: CASRDRAQATNEKLFF

j_gene: TRBJ1-1
v_gene: TRBV5-1
CDR3aa: CASSLARKNTEAFF

j_gene: TRBJ1-4
v_gene: TRBV5-1
CDR3aa: CASSSGQSTNEKLFF

j_gene: TRBJ1-5
v_gene: TRBV19
CDR3aa: CASSFSLNQPQHF

j_gene: TRBJ1-5
v_gene: TRBV5-6
CDR3aa: CASSFWGTGKNQPQHF

j_gene: TRBJ1-1
v_gene: TRBV5-1
CDR3aa: CASSTTARENTEAFF

j_gene: TRBJ2-7
v_gene: TRBV7-8
CDR3aa: CASSTRTSGMTEQYF

j_gene: TRBJ2-5
v_gene: TRBV15
CDR3aa: CATSRDQRETQYF

j_gene: TRBJ2-3
v_gene: TRBV6-1
CDR3aa: CASSRQGQYADTQYF

j_gene: TRBJ2-1
v_gene: TRBV20-1
CDR3aa: CSARYGPDEQFF

j_gene: TRBJ1-1
v_gene: TRBV11-2
CDR3aa: CASSLDPPGLETEAFF